This TCR beta chain was found in a study of shared clonotypes between healthy human individuals. Germline assignment: CDR1 SGHDT and CDR2 YYEEEE. Trimming pared 4 bases from V and 3 bases from J, leaving 8 bases between. The CDR3 loop spans 12 amino acids. In the sorted-subset replicate PCRs, approximately 200 ng DNA, 25,000 to 30,000 T cell genomes, was used. Sequencing was performed with immunoSEQ multiplex PCR; in TCRdb, only in-frame clones are kept and a portion is missing. The data hold some 2 million clones, with 95% observed a single time. In its sample, this clone was seen many times. This same CDR3 is encoded by further DNA sequences in the sample. Donors were healthy HIV-negative adults without recently reported acute infections or vaccinations.

This chain joins TRBV5-6 and TRBJ2-7; TRBD2 is a possible D gene (5 bases). The sequence was collected from a man between 18 and 35 years old in good health. Sample: naive CD4+ T cells sorted from blood. Subset reported: CD45RA+ positively selected. CDR3 residues: CASSVGDYEQYF. In DNA form, the CDR3 reads TGTGCCAGCAGCGTCGGGGACTACGAGCAGTACTTC.